These 6 T cell receptor beta chains share one sample of origin, sequenced in a study of blood T cell repertoires in COVID-19. Sequencing used immunoSEQ multiplex PCR; TCRdb keeps in-frame clones, though not all of them. Found here are just over 60,000 clones, around 79% of them singletons; the top ten hold 18%. Material: peripheral blood. The receptors shown here come from a man in his sixties with acute or convalescent COVID-19.

V is TRBV5-1 and J is TRBJ2-3; 7 bases map to TRBD2. V trimming: 0 bases; J trimming: 0 bases; junction bases outside the gene matches: 7. CDR3 length: 17 amino acids. CDR1 is SGHRS and CDR2 is YFSETQ in the germline V gene. The CDR3 is CASSLVGGSTSTDTQYF. The CDR3 region has the DNA TGCGCCAGCAGCTTGGTCGGGGGGAGTACTAGCACAGATACGCAGTATTTT.

The chain combines TRBV6-4 with TRBJ2-3; tentative D call: TRBD1 (6 bases). V was cut by 0 bases and J by 9 bases, with 7 bases left in between. The CDR3 sequence is 12 residues long. Germline CDR1 MRHNA, CDR2 SNTAGT. CDR3 sequence: CASSDSGQTQYF. The CDR3 DNA is TGTGCCAGCAGTGACTCAGGACAGACGCAGTATTTT.

The V gene is TRBV2, the J gene TRBJ1-4, with a possible D match to TRBD1 (5 bases). The CDR3 runs 15 residues. Trimming pared 7 bases from V and 0 bases from J, leaving 12 bases between. Germline V gene data show CDR1 as SNHLY and CDR2 as FYNNEI. The CDR3 is CASTYDRTTNEKLFF. CDR3 sequence (DNA): TGTGCCAGCACGTATGACAGAACAACTAATGAAAAACTGTTTTTT.

This chain joins TRBV3-1 (or the pseudogene TRBV3-2) and TRBJ2-3; 9 bases are shared with TRBD2. The germline CDR1 and CDR2 sequences are LGHDT and YNNKEL (reference sequence). The CDR3 is 17 amino acids. Trimming removed 5 bases from V and 9 bases from J; junction bases left unmatched: 18. For the CDR3, the DNA is TGTGCCAGCAGCTACTTAGCGGGAGATCCCGGGTCTTACACGCAGTATTTT. Translated, it gives CASSYLAGDPGSYTQYF.

The rearrangement uses TRBV3-1 (or the pseudogene TRBV3-2) and TRBJ1-4, with 10 bases lining up with TRBD1. Germline CDR1 LGHDT, CDR2 YNNKEL (reference sequence). The length of the CDR3 is 16 residues. V was pared by 4 bases and J by 5 bases, with 7 bases of the junction left unmatched. The CDR3 here is CASSLSGGQGNEKLFF. For the CDR3, the DNA is TGTGCCAGCAGCCTCTCAGGGGGACAGGGGAATGAAAAACTGTTTTTT.

The CDR3 DNA reads TGTGCCAGCAGACCCAAAAAACCGGGAACTCATAATTCACCCCTCCACTTT. Translation: CASRPKKPGTHNSPLHF. The chain recombines TRBV7-2 with TRBJ1-6; D gene unclear. V gave up 6 bases and J gave up 5 bases, with 20 bases separating them. Germline V gene lookup returns CDR1 SGHTA and CDR2 FQGNSA. The CDR3 length is 17 residues.